Listed below are T cell receptor beta chains from one sample, sequenced in a study of blood T cells in healthy people across ages. Via MiXCR, TCRdb re-called the 5' RACE reads, giving one row per CDR3 protein. This table holds 550,000 to 750,000 distinct CDR3 sequences, roughly 20% found once. Source material: blood. The receptors shown here come from a man in his 70s in good health. Each CDR3 is given with its conserved first and last residue. Fields, in order: CDR3 DNA, CDR3 protein, V gene, J gene, clone size, D gene. A D gene is named only where the DNA matches it firmly. Clone size is stated in some rows and not others, as once, few, many or a class when expanded.

CDR3 DNA: TGTGCCAGCAGCGTCGGGGCTGGCTATGGCTACACCTTC
CDR3 protein: CASSVGAGYGYTF
V gene: TRBV9
J gene: TRBJ1-2
clone size: -
D gene: -

CDR3 DNA: TGTGCCAGCAGCGTTACGGACAGGGGGAACACTGAAGCTTTCTTT
CDR3 protein: CASSVTDRGNTEAFF
V gene: TRBV9
J gene: TRBJ1-1
clone size: few
D gene: TRBD1

CDR3 DNA: TGTGCCAGCAGCGGAGCGGCCCGGACTAGCGGTCACAATGAGCAGTTCTTC
CDR3 protein: CASSGAARTSGHNEQFF
V gene: TRBV2
J gene: TRBJ2-1
clone size: once
D gene: TRBD2

CDR3 DNA: TGTGCCAGCAGTATGGGCCGGGATCTTTCCGGAGATACGCAGTATTTT
CDR3 protein: CASSMGRDLSGDTQYF
V gene: TRBV12-3/TRBV12-4
J gene: TRBJ2-3
clone size: -
D gene: -

CDR3 DNA: TGTGCCAGCAGTTGGGCCCGTTCCTACGAGCAGTACTTC
CDR3 protein: CASSWARSYEQYF
V gene: TRBV27
J gene: TRBJ2-7
clone size: few
D gene: -

CDR3 DNA: TGCAGCGTTGCGGACAGGGGAGGTGAGCAGTTCTTC
CDR3 protein: CSVADRGGEQFF
V gene: TRBV29-1
J gene: TRBJ2-1
clone size: -
D gene: TRBD1

CDR3 DNA: TGTGCCAGCAGCCTAGCCGGACTAAACACCGGGGAGCTGTTTTTT
CDR3 protein: CASSLAGLNTGELFF
V gene: TRBV7-9
J gene: TRBJ2-2
clone size: few
D gene: -

CDR3 DNA: TGTGCCAGCAGCCAAGGGACGGACACCGGGGAGCTGTTTTTT
CDR3 protein: CASSQGTDTGELFF
V gene: TRBV3-1
J gene: TRBJ2-2
clone size: -
D gene: -

CDR3 DNA: TGTGCCAGCAGCTTGGTGAGGAGCAGTGAGCAGTTCTTC
CDR3 protein: CASSLVRSSEQFF
V gene: TRBV5-5
J gene: TRBJ2-1
clone size: few
D gene: -

CDR3 DNA: TGCGCCAGCAGCCCAGAACCCCCACGTGCAACTAATGAAAAACTGTTTTTT
CDR3 protein: CASSPEPPRATNEKLFF
V gene: TRBV5-1
J gene: TRBJ1-4
clone size: many
D gene: -

CDR3 DNA: TGTGCCAGCAGCCTGGGACAGTTTTACTCTGGGGCCAACGTCCTGACTTTC
CDR3 protein: CASSLGQFYSGANVLTF
V gene: TRBV5-8
J gene: TRBJ2-6
clone size: -
D gene: TRBD1

CDR3 DNA: TGTGCCAGCAGTGCAGGGACAGGGGGCTACGAGCAGTACTTC
CDR3 protein: CASSAGTGGYEQYF
V gene: TRBV25-1
J gene: TRBJ2-7
clone size: -
D gene: TRBD1

CDR3 DNA: TGTGCCAGCAGTTATGGGGGCAGTGAAGCTTTCTTT
CDR3 protein: CASSYGGSEAFF
V gene: TRBV6-5
J gene: TRBJ1-1
clone size: few
D gene: -

CDR3 DNA: TGTGCCAGCAGTAAGGCTTCTAGCACAGATACGCAGTATTTT
CDR3 protein: CASSKASSTDTQYF
V gene: TRBV6-1
J gene: TRBJ2-3
clone size: -
D gene: -

CDR3 DNA: TGTGCCATCAGCCCCGGGGTAGCGGGGACCTACGAGCAGTACTTC
CDR3 protein: CAISPGVAGTYEQYF
V gene: TRBV10-3
J gene: TRBJ2-7
clone size: -
D gene: TRBD2

CDR3 DNA: TGTGCCAGCAGTCGGACAGGAGCGAACACCGGGGAGCTGTTTTTT
CDR3 protein: CASSRTGANTGELFF
V gene: TRBV2
J gene: TRBJ2-2
clone size: many
D gene: TRBD1

CDR3 DNA: TGTGCCAGCAGTGAGGGGAACAGGGGGTGGAATGAGCAGTTCTTC
CDR3 protein: CASSEGNRGWNEQFF
V gene: TRBV25-1
J gene: TRBJ2-1
clone size: once
D gene: TRBD1

CDR3 DNA: TGCAGCTTCCTGGGCCACGGGACCGGGGAGCTGTTTTTT
CDR3 protein: CSFLGHGTGELFF
V gene: TRBV29-1
J gene: TRBJ2-2
clone size: -
D gene: -

CDR3 DNA: TGCGCCAGCAGTCTAGGCGGGACAGACACTGAAGCTTTCTTT
CDR3 protein: CASSLGGTDTEAFF
V gene: TRBV10-2
J gene: TRBJ1-1
clone size: many
D gene: TRBD1

CDR3 DNA: TGTGCCAGCAGCCCCCACCGGGACTCTAGGGAGCTGTTTTTT
CDR3 protein: CASSPHRDSRELFF
V gene: TRBV11-3
J gene: TRBJ2-2
clone size: -
D gene: -

CDR3 DNA: TGTGCCAGTAGTATAACGGGAGTTCAATACGAGCAGTACTTC
CDR3 protein: CASSITGVQYEQYF
V gene: TRBV19
J gene: TRBJ2-7
clone size: few
D gene: -

CDR3 DNA: TGTGCCAGCAGCCACCAAGATATTGGAGGGCAAGAGACCCAGTACTTC
CDR3 protein: CASSHQDIGGQETQYF
V gene: TRBV3-1
J gene: TRBJ2-5
clone size: -
D gene: -

CDR3 DNA: TGTGCCAGCAGCTTAAAAGCGGGAGGCCCTAGCACAGATACGCAGTATTTT
CDR3 protein: CASSLKAGGPSTDTQYF
V gene: TRBV7-2
J gene: TRBJ2-3
clone size: -
D gene: TRBD2

CDR3 DNA: TGTGCCAGCAGCCGTAGGGCCCACGAGCAGTACTTC
CDR3 protein: CASSRRAHEQYF
V gene: TRBV7-2
J gene: TRBJ2-7
clone size: -
D gene: -

CDR3 DNA: TGTGCCAGCAGCCAAGCCGGGACTAGGGACCATGAGCAGTTCTTC
CDR3 protein: CASSQAGTRDHEQFF
V gene: TRBV4-2
J gene: TRBJ2-1
clone size: few
D gene: TRBD2

CDR3 DNA: TGTGCCAGCAGCCAAGATTACAGCTCCTACGAGCAGTACTTC
CDR3 protein: CASSQDYSSYEQYF
V gene: TRBV3-1
J gene: TRBJ2-7
clone size: many
D gene: -

CDR3 DNA: TGCGCCAGCAGCTTATTCGGGACTAGCGGGACCACAGATACGCAGTATTTT
CDR3 protein: CASSLFGTSGTTDTQYF
V gene: TRBV5-1
J gene: TRBJ2-3
clone size: once
D gene: TRBD2

CDR3 DNA: TGTGCCAGCAGTGTCCAGGGTGGGGGTGACGAGCAGTACTTC
CDR3 protein: CASSVQGGGDEQYF
V gene: TRBV2
J gene: TRBJ2-7
clone size: -
D gene: -

CDR3 DNA: TGTGCCAGCAACCGGGGACCGGAGACCCAGTACTTC
CDR3 protein: CASNRGPETQYF
V gene: TRBV12-3/TRBV12-4
J gene: TRBJ2-5
clone size: -
D gene: -

CDR3 DNA: TGTGCCAGCAGTTACTTCCGGGACAGGATCTCTGGGGCCAACGTCCTGACTTTC
CDR3 protein: CASSYFRDRISGANVLTF
V gene: TRBV6-2/TRBV6-3
J gene: TRBJ2-6
clone size: few
D gene: TRBD1

CDR3 DNA: TGTGCCACGCTCGGACTAGCGGGAGGGGTAATGGCCGGGGAGCTGTTTTTT
CDR3 protein: CATLGLAGGVMAGELFF
V gene: TRBV10-3
J gene: TRBJ2-2
clone size: -
D gene: TRBD2

CDR3 DNA: TGCAGTGCTAGGTGGCAGGGAGGTCAGCCCCAGCATTTT
CDR3 protein: CSARWQGGQPQHF
V gene: TRBV20-1
J gene: TRBJ1-5
clone size: -
D gene: -

CDR3 DNA: TGCGCCAGCAGCCAAGAGGCGGCAGGGGGCCCTGGAAACACCATATATTTT
CDR3 protein: CASSQEAAGGPGNTIYF
V gene: TRBV4-3
J gene: TRBJ1-3
clone size: -
D gene: TRBD1

CDR3 DNA: TGTGCCAGCAGTTACCTAGCGGGGGCCCTTAACAATGAGCAGTTCTTC
CDR3 protein: CASSYLAGALNNEQFF
V gene: TRBV6-2/TRBV6-3
J gene: TRBJ2-1
clone size: -
D gene: TRBD2

CDR3 DNA: TGTGCCAGCGGTTCGGGGACAGGGGGCTCCTACGAGCAGTACTTC
CDR3 protein: CASGSGTGGSYEQYF
V gene: TRBV2
J gene: TRBJ2-7
clone size: -
D gene: TRBD1

CDR3 DNA: TGTGCCAGCAGTTTGTACCAGGGTAGCTCCTACAATGAGCAGTTCTTC
CDR3 protein: CASSLYQGSSYNEQFF
V gene: TRBV6-5
J gene: TRBJ2-1
clone size: -
D gene: -

CDR3 DNA: TGTGCCAGCAATTCCGGGACAGGGCATTCACCCCTCCACTTT
CDR3 protein: CASNSGTGHSPLHF
V gene: TRBV28
J gene: TRBJ1-6
clone size: many
D gene: TRBD1

CDR3 DNA: TGTGCCAGCAGCCAAGGCTTGTTAGCGGGAGTTGGAGAGACCCAGTACTTC
CDR3 protein: CASSQGLLAGVGETQYF
V gene: TRBV3-1
J gene: TRBJ2-5
clone size: few
D gene: TRBD2

CDR3 DNA: TGTGCCAGCAGTATACAGGGCTACGAGCAGTACTTC
CDR3 protein: CASSIQGYEQYF
V gene: TRBV2
J gene: TRBJ2-7
clone size: many
D gene: -

CDR3 DNA: TGCGCCAGCAGCTTGGCCAGGAGCGACGTAAGCAATGAGCAGTTCTTC
CDR3 protein: CASSLARSDVSNEQFF
V gene: TRBV5-1
J gene: TRBJ2-1
clone size: few
D gene: -

CDR3 DNA: TGTGCCAGCAGTCGATGGCGGGGAGAGACCCAGTACTTC
CDR3 protein: CASSRWRGETQYF
V gene: TRBV6-5
J gene: TRBJ2-5
clone size: -
D gene: -

CDR3 DNA: TGCGCCAGCAGGGAAGCGGGCATTCAGTACTTC
CDR3 protein: CASREAGIQYF
V gene: TRBV5-1
J gene: TRBJ2-4
clone size: -
D gene: -

CDR3 DNA: TGCAGTGCTACAGCGGCCCTTACCTACGAGCAGTACTTC
CDR3 protein: CSATAALTYEQYF
V gene: TRBV20-1
J gene: TRBJ2-7
clone size: -
D gene: -

CDR3 DNA: TGCGCCAGCAGCCTTCGACTAGCGGGAGGGCCGAGGGAGCAGTACTTC
CDR3 protein: CASSLRLAGGPREQYF
V gene: TRBV5-1
J gene: TRBJ2-7
clone size: -
D gene: TRBD2

CDR3 DNA: TGTGCCAGCAGCCCGACCGGGGTGAACACTGAAGCTTTCTTT
CDR3 protein: CASSPTGVNTEAFF
V gene: TRBV7-9
J gene: TRBJ1-1
clone size: -
D gene: -

CDR3 DNA: TGTGCCAGCAGCCGTACGACTAGTGATTGGCCCAATGAGCAGTTCTTC
CDR3 protein: CASSRTTSDWPNEQFF
V gene: TRBV6-1
J gene: TRBJ2-1
clone size: few
D gene: -

CDR3 DNA: TGCAGTGCTCCCCTGCGGGCGCTACCTAGCAATGAGCAGTTCTTC
CDR3 protein: CSAPLRALPSNEQFF
V gene: TRBV20-1
J gene: TRBJ2-1
clone size: -
D gene: -

CDR3 DNA: TGCGCCAGCAGCTTGGACTCGGGCCCCCAAGAGACCCAGTACTTC
CDR3 protein: CASSLDSGPQETQYF
V gene: TRBV5-1
J gene: TRBJ2-5
clone size: -
D gene: -

CDR3 DNA: TGCGCCAGCAGCTCTTTGCTGGACCCCTACGAGCAGTACTTC
CDR3 protein: CASSSLLDPYEQYF
V gene: TRBV5-1
J gene: TRBJ2-7
clone size: many
D gene: -

CDR3 DNA: TGTGCCAGCAGGCCCACCTTAGCGGGAGGGGGTTACGAGCAGTACTTC
CDR3 protein: CASRPTLAGGGYEQYF
V gene: TRBV6-5
J gene: TRBJ2-7
clone size: -
D gene: TRBD2

CDR3 DNA: TGTGCCAGCAGCCCTGGGGAGACTAGAATGGTGCGGTCCGGGGAGCTGTTTTTT
CDR3 protein: CASSPGETRMVRSGELFF
V gene: TRBV5-4
J gene: TRBJ2-2
clone size: -
D gene: -

CDR3 DNA: TGCGCCAGCAGCTTGTCTGGGACAAGTAACTATGGCTACACCTTC
CDR3 protein: CASSLSGTSNYGYTF
V gene: TRBV5-1
J gene: TRBJ1-2
clone size: few
D gene: -

CDR3 DNA: TGTGCCAGCAGGGAGACTGTAACCGGGGAGCTGTTTTTT
CDR3 protein: CASRETVTGELFF
V gene: TRBV2
J gene: TRBJ2-2
clone size: -
D gene: -

CDR3 DNA: TGTGCCAGTACCCGGACAGATCAGCGTCAGCCCCAGCATTTT
CDR3 protein: CASTRTDQRQPQHF
V gene: TRBV19
J gene: TRBJ1-5
clone size: -
D gene: -